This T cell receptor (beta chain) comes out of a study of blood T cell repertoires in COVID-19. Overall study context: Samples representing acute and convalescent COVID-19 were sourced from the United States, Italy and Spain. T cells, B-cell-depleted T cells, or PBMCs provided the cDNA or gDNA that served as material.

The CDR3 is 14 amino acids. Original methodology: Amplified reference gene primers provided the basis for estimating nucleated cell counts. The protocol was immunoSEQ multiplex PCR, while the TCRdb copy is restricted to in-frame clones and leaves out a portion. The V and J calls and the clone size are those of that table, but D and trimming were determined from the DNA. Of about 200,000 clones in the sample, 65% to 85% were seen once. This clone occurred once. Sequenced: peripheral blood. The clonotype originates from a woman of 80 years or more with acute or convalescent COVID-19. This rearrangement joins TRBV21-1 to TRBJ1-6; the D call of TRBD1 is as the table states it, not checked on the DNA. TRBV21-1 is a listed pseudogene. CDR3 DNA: TGTGCCACCCGGACAGGGGGTCCGACTTCACCCCTCCACTTT. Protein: CATRTGGPTSPLHF.